This T cell receptor (beta chain) was retrieved from a study of shared clonotypes between healthy human individuals. Trimming removed 2 bases from V and 1 base from J; junction bases left unmatched: 7. Germline V CDR1 and CDR2: KGHSH, LQKENI. This CDR3 is 16 amino acids long. Repertoires were generated with immunoSEQ multiplex PCR, while TCRdb's copy carries only in-frame clones and drops some. The data show 2 million to 3 million clones, with under 95% seen just once and around 0.37% held by the top ten. The origin of this receptor is a man younger than 35 in good health. Some clones in this sample may be carry-over from other donors' samples. The sample comprised naive CD4+ T cells from PBMCs. Described subset: CD45RA+ positively selected. The chain recombines TRBV18 with TRBJ2-5; TRBD2 matches 7 bases. CDR3 DNA: TGTGCCAGCTCACCATTACGTGGACTAGTCCAAGAGACCCAGTACTTC. Translated: CASSPLRGLVQETQYF.